This T cell receptor beta chain was found in a study of blood T cell repertoires in COVID-19. At the level of the study: Samples representing acute and convalescent COVID-19 were sourced from the United States, Italy and Spain. PBMCs, B-cell-depleted T cells, or T cells were the source of the cDNA or gDNA that made up the material.

The V gene's germline CDR1 is SGHKS and CDR2 YYEKEE (reference sequence). V was cut by 0 bases and J by 3 bases, with 4 bases left in between. This CDR3 spans 13 amino acids. Original analysis: Reference gene primer amplification gave estimated nucleated cell counts. TCRdb's table, derived via immunoSEQ multiplex PCR, lists solely in-frame clones and lacks some. That table furnishes V, J and clone size, whereas the DNA furnished D and trimming. The profile shows about 260,000 clones, around 89% of them singletons. This clonotype originated in a woman between 40 and 50 years old with acute or convalescent COVID-19. The sample taken for sequencing was peripheral blood. The chain employs TRBV5-5 and TRBJ1-5; D gene ambiguous. The CDR3, as DNA: TGTGCCAGCAGCTTGGGGCCCAATCAGCCCCAGCATTTT. Residues: CASSLGPNQPQHF. Based on the CDR3 plus reference TRBV5-5 and TRBJ1-5, the full variable domain is DAGVTQSPTHLIKTRGQQVTLRCSPISGHKSVSWYQQVLGQGPQFIFQYYEKEERGRGNFPDRFSARQFPNYSSELNVNALLLGDSALYLCASSLGPNQPQHFGDGTRLSIL.